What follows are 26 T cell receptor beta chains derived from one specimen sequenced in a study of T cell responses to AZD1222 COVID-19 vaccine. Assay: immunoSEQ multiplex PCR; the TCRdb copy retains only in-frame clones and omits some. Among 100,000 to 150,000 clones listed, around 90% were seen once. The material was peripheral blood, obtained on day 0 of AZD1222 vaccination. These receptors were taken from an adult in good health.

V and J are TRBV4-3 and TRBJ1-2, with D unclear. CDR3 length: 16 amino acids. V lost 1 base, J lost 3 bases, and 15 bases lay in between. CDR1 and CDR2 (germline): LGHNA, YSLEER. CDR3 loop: CASSQGTGLPHYGYTF. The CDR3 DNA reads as TGCGCCAGCAGCCAAGGAACCGGATTGCCACACTATGGCTACACCTTC.

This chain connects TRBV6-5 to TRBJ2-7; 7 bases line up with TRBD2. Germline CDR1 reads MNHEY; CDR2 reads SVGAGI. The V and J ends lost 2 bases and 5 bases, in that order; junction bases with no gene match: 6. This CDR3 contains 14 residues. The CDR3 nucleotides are TGTGCCAGCAGTTACGGGGCGGGAGCCGACGAGCAGTACTTC. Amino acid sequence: CASSYGAGADEQYF.

The CDR3 region is CASSLEGLYGYTF. Here the CDR3 DNA reads TGTGCCAGCAGCTTGGAGGGACTCTATGGCTACACCTTC. V usage is TRBV5-5 and J usage is TRBJ1-2, with D perhaps TRBD1 (5 bases). Trimming removed 0 bases from V and 4 bases from J, with 7 bases in between. The CDR3 sequence is 13 residues long. Germline CDR1 reads SGHKS; CDR2 reads YYEKEE (reference sequence).

The CDR3 reads CASSRQGGQTNEKLFF. In nucleotides, the CDR3 is TGTGCCAGCTCCCGTCAGGGGGGACAAACAAATGAAAAACTGTTTTTT. This chain uses TRBV18 with TRBJ1-4; TRBD1 agrees at 7 bases. CDR3 length: 16 residues. Trimming cost V 6 bases and J 5 bases; bases outside gene matches: 12. Germline values: CDR1 KGHSH, CDR2 LQKENI.

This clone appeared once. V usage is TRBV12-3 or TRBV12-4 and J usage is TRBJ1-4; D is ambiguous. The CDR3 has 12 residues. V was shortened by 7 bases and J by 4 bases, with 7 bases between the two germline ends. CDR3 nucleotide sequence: TGTGCCAGCAAGGGAGGTAATGAAAAACTGTTTTTT. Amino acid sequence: CASKGGNEKLFF.

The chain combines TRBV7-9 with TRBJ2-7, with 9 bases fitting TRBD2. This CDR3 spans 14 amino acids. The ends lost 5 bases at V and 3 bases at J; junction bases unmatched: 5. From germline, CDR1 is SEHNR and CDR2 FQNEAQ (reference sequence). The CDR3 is CASSLNSGGYEQYF. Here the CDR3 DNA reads TGTGCCAGCAGCCTAAATAGCGGGGGCTACGAGCAGTACTTC.

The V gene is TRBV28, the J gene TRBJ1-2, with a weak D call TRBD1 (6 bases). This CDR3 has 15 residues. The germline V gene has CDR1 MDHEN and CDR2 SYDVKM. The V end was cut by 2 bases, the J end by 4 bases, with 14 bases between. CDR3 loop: CASSLRGAHSYGYTF. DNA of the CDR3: TGTGCCAGCAGTTTAAGGGGGGCGCATTCCTATGGCTACACCTTC.

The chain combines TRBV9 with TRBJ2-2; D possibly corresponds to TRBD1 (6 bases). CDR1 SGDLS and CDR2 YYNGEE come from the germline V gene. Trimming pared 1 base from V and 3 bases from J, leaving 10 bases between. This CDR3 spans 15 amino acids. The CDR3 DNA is TGTGCCAGCAGCGTATGGGACACCGACACCGGGGAGCTGTTTTTT. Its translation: CASSVWDTDTGELFF.

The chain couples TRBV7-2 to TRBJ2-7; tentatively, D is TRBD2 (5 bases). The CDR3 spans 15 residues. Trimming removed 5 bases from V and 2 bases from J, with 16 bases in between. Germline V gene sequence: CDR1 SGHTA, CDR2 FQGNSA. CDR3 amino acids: CASSRALGATYEQYF. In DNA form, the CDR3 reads TGTGCCAGCAGCAGGGCGTTGGGAGCGACCTACGAGCAGTACTTC.

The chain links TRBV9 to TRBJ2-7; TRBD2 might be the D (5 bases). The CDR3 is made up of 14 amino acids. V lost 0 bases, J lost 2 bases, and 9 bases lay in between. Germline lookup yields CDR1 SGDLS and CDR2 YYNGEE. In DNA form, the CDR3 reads TGTGCCAGCAGCGTAGCGGGAATGACCTACGAGCAGTACTTC. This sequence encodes CASSVAGMTYEQYF.

The CDR3 sequence: CASSVQGQGTGANVLTF. In DNA form, the CDR3 reads TGTGCCAGTAGTGTCCAAGGGCAGGGTACTGGGGCCAACGTCCTGACTTTC. This sequence joins TRBV19 and TRBJ2-6; tentative D call: TRBD1 (5 bases). Germline CDR1 is LNHDA and CDR2 is SQIVND (reference sequence). V dropped 5 bases and J dropped 2 bases, with 16 bases sitting between them. The CDR3 totals 17 residues.

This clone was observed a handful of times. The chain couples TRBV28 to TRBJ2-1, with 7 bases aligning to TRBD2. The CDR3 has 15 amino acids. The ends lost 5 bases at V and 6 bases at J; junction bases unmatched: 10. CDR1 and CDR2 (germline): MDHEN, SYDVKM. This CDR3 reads CASSPIWTRVNEQFF. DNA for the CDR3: TGTGCCAGCAGTCCCATTTGGACTAGGGTCAATGAGCAGTTCTTC.

The CDR3 coding sequence is TGTGCCAGCAGCTTGGATTTGGCTAGCGGAGGTGCAGATACGCAGTATTTT. This codes for CASSLDLASGGADTQYF. The chain is built from TRBV5-4 and TRBJ2-3; TRBD2 agrees at 7 bases. There are 17 residues in the CDR3. V lost 0 bases to trimming and J lost 4 bases; unmatched junction nucleotides: 11. Germline V CDR1 and CDR2: SGHNT, YYREEE (reference sequence).

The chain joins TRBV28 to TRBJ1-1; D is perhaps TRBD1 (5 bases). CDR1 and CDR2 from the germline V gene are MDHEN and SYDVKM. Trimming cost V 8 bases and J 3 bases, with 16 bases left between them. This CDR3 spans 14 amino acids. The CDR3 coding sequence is TGTGCCAGCTCTAAGACAGTTCTATACACTGAAGCTTTCTTT. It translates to CASSKTVLYTEAFF.

The CDR3 DNA sequence: TGTGCCAGCAGCTCATCTTTGGCAGAAAACACTGAAGCTTTCTTT. This encodes CASSSSLAENTEAFF. The gene calls are TRBV7-3 and TRBJ1-1; D gene unclear. V was trimmed by 4 bases and J by 2 bases, leaving 14 bases between them. The CDR3 contains 15 residues. In germline, CDR1 is SGHTA, CDR2 FQGTGA.

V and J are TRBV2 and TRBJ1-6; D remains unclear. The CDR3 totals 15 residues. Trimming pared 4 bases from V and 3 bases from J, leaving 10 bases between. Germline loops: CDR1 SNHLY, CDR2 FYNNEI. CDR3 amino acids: CASSARGLYNSPLHF. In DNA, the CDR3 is TGTGCCAGCAGTGCACGAGGGCTCTATAATTCACCCCTCCACTTT.

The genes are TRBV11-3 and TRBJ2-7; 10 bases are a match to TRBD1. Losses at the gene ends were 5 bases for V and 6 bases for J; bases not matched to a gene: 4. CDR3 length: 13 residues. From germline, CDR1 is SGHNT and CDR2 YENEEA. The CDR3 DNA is TGTGCCAGCAGCACCCGGACAGGGGGCGAGCAGTACTTC. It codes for CASSTRTGGEQYF.

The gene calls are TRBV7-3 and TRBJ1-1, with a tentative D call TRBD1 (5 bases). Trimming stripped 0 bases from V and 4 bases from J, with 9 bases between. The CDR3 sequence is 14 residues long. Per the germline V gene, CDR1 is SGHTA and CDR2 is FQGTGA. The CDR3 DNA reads TGTGCCAGCAGCTTAACTGCAGGGTCCACTGAAGCTTTCTTT. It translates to CASSLTAGSTEAFF.

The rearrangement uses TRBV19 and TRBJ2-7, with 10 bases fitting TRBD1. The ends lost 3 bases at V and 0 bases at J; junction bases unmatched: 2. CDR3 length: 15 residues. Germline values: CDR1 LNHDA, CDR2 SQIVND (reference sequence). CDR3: CASSMGQGSSYEQYF. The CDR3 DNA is TGTGCCAGTAGTATGGGACAGGGGAGCTCCTACGAGCAGTACTTC.

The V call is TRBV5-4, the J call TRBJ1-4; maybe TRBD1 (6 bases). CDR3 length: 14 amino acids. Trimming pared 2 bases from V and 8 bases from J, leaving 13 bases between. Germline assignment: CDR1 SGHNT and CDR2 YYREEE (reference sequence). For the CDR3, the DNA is TGTGCCAGCAGCTTCCCAGGGGTTAACGAAAAACTGTTTTTT. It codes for CASSFPGVNEKLFF.

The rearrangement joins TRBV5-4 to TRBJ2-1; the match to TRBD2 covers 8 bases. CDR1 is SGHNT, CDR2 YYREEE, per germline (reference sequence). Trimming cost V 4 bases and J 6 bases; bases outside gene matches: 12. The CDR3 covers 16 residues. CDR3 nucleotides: TGTGCCAGCAGCCCGGGTGGGACTAGGATAAGCAATGAGCAGTTCTTC. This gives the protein CASSPGGTRISNEQFF.

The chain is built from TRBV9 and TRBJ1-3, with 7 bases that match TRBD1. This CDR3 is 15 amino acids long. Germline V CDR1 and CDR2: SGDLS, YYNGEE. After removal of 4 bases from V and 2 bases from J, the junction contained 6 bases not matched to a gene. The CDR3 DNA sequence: TGTGCCAGCAGCTCTTCCGACAGGGCTGGAAACACCATATATTTT. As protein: CASSSSDRAGNTIYF.

The chain's CDR3 is CASSFDGETSGNTIYF. CDR3 coding DNA: TGTGCCAGCAGTTTCGACGGCGAAACCTCTGGAAACACCATATATTTT. This chain uses TRBV27 with TRBJ1-3, with D hard to call. V lost 3 bases, J lost 0 bases, and 12 bases lay in between. The CDR3 contains 16 residues. Per germline, CDR1 MNHEY and CDR2 SMNVEV (reference sequence).

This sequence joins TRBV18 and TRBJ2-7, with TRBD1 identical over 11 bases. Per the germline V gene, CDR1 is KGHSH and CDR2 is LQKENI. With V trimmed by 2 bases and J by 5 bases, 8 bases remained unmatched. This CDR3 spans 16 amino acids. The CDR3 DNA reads TGTGCCAGCTCACCATTTGGGACAGGGGGAACCCACGAGCAGTACTTC. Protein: CASSPFGTGGTHEQYF.

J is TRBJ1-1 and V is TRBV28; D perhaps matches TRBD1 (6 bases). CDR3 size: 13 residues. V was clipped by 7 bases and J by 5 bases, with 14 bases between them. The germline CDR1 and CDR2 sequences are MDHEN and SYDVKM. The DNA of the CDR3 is TGTGCCAGCATACAGGGCTGGGTGACTGAAGCTTTCTTT. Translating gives CASIQGWVTEAFF.

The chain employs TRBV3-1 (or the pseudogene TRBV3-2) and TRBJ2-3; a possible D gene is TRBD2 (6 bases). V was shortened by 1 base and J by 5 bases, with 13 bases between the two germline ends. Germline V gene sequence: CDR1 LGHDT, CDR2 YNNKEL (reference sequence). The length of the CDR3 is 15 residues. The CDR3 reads CASSQVTGVGDTQYF. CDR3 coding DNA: TGTGCCAGCAGCCAAGTAACGGGAGTTGGAGATACGCAGTATTTT.